A single sample is the source of the 4 T cell receptor beta chains below, sequenced in a study of T cell clonotyping in hematopoietic cell transplantation. Generated by immunoSEQ multiplex PCR, the TCRdb table keeps only in-frame clones and is missing some. The sample has approximately 7,200 clones; approximately 89% are singletons. The sequencing used PBMCs, collected 30 days after allogeneic stem cell transplant. The origin of the receptors is a female patient in her forties or fifties who had an allogeneic stem cell transplant from an unrelated donor, so the T cells may come from the graft donor. Some clones in this sample may be carry-over from other donors' samples.

The rearrangement uses TRBV25-1 and TRBJ2-3, with 7 bases lining up with TRBD2. Germline CDR1 reads MGHDK; CDR2 reads SYGVNS. V gave up 6 bases and J gave up 3 bases; unmatched junction bases: 6. The CDR3 is 14 residues long. The DNA of the CDR3 is TGTGCCAGCAGGGGGTGGCGGGAGACAGATACGCAGTATTTT. Translation gives CASRGWRETDTQYF.

This sequence joins TRBV9 and TRBJ2-5, with D unresolved. The germline V gene has CDR1 SGDLS and CDR2 YYNGEE. Trimming shortened V by 0 bases and J by 5 bases, and 11 bases separated the two germline ends. CDR3 length: 14 amino acids. CDR3 protein: CASSVGHGWETQYF. Written as DNA, the CDR3 is TGTGCCAGCAGCGTAGGACACGGGTGGGAGACCCAGTACTTC.

CDR3 residues: CAISESGGFLGGGGDEQYF. CDR3 nucleotides: TGTGCCATCAGTGAGTCTGGGGGTTTTCTGGGTGGTGGGGGCGACGAGCAGTACTTC. V is TRBV10-3 and J is TRBJ2-7; weak D call: TRBD1 (6 bases). The CDR3 spans 19 residues. Germline V gene sequence: CDR1 ENHRY, CDR2 SYGVKD. Trimming stripped 0 bases from V and 5 bases from J, with 26 bases between.

The chain is built from TRBV27 and TRBJ2-3; D ambiguous. Germline CDR1 reads MNHEY; CDR2 reads SMNVEV (reference sequence). Trimming took 5 bases from V and 0 from J, leaving 9 bases between them. This CDR3 is 14 amino acids long. The CDR3 loop reads CASSPPSSTDTQYF. Here the CDR3 DNA reads TGTGCCAGCAGTCCTCCTTCTAGCACAGATACGCAGTATTTT.